This paragraph covers one TCR beta chain sequence. The antigen is undetermined. This entry is derived from a study of human versus mouse CDR3 diversity and MHC coevolution. Background on the study: Between about 0.6 x 10^7 and 1.6 x 10^7 valid reads came from each sample.

General observations from the study: In humans, T-cell selection involved more than 5 MHC II alleles.

Using immunoSEQ multiplex PCR, the repertoire was profiled, and TCRdb retains in-frame clones only, with some absent. The top ten clones hold approximately 0.15% of a sample with around 77,000 clones, 85% to 95% of them seen once. Naive CD4 T cells were sorted as CD45RO-negative, CD62L-positive. This TCR was recovered from a person aged 30 to 70 in good health. The sample comprised naive CD4+ T cells from blood. The subset was: CD45RO-negative CD62L-positive naive CD4 T cells.

The CDR3 sequence: CASSAPGTSGEQETQYF. CDR3 sequence (DNA): TGCGCCAGCAGTGCCCCGGGGACTAGCGGAGAGCAAGAGACCCAGTACTTC. The chain uses TRBV10-1 and TRBJ2-5; 11 positions match TRBD2. Germline values: CDR1 WNHNN, CDR2 SYGVQD (reference sequence). V was pared by 4 bases and J by 2 bases, with 9 bases of the junction left unmatched. This CDR3 has 17 amino acids.